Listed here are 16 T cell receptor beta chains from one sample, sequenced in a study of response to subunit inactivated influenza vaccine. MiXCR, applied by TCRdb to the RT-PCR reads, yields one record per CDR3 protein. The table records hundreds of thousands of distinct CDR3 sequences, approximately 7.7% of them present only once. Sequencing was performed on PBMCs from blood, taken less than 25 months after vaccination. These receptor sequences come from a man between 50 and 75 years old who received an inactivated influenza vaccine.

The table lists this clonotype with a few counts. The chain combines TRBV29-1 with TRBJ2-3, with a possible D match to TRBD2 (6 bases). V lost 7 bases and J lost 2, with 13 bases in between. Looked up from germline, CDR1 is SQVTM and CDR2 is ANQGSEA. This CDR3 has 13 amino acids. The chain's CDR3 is CSGRDSTTDTQYF. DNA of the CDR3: TGCAGCGGCCGGGACTCGACCACAGATACGCAGTATTTT.

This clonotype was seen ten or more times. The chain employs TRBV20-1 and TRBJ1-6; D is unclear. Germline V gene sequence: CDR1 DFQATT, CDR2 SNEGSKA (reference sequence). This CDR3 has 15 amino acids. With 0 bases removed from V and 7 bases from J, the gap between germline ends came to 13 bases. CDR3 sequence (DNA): TGCAGTGCTAGAGATCCCCGGCGCGGGAATTCACCCCTCCACTTT. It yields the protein CSARDPRRGNSPLHF.

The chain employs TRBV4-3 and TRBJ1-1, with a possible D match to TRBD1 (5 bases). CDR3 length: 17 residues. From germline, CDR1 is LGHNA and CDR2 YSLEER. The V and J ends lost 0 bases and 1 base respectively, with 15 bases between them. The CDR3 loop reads CASSQDRGGDPNTEAFF. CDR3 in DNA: TGCGCCAGCAGCCAAGATAGAGGTGGGGACCCGAACACTGAAGCTTTCTTT.

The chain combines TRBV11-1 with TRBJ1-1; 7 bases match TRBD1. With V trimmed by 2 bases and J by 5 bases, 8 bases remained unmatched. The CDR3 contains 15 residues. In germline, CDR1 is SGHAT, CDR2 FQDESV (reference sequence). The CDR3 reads CASSLLGRGRTEAFF. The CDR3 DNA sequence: TGTGCCAGCAGCTTACTCGGCAGGGGGAGGACTGAAGCTTTCTTT.

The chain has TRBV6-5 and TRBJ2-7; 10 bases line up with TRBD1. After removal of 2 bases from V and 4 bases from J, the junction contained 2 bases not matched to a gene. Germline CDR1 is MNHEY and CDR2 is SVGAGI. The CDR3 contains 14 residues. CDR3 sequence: CASSYGQGEYEQYF. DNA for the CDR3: TGTGCCAGCAGTTACGGACAGGGGGAGTACGAGCAGTACTTC.

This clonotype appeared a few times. CDR3: CASSWGTGGVETQYF. CDR3 sequence (DNA): TGTGCCAGCAGCTGGGGGACAGGGGGAGTTGAGACCCAGTACTTC. The chain combines TRBV7-2 with TRBJ2-5; 11 bases are shared with TRBD1. Per the germline V gene, CDR1 is SGHTA and CDR2 is FQGNSA. V gave up 4 bases and J gave up 5 bases; unmatched junction bases: 6. This CDR3 spans 15 amino acids.

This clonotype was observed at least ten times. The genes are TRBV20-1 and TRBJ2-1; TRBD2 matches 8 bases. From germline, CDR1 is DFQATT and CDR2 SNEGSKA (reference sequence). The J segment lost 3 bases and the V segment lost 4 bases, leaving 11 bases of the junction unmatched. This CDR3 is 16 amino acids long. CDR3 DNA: TGCAGTGCTATAGATCCGGGACTAGGGATCTACAATGAGCAGTTCTTC. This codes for CSAIDPGLGIYNEQFF.

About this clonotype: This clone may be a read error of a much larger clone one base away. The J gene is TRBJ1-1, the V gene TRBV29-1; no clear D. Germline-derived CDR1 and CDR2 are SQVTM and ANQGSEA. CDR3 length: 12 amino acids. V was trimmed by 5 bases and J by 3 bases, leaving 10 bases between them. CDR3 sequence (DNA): TGCAGCGTTCCGAGGGTGTACACTGAAGCTTTCTTT. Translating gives CSVPRVYTEAFF.

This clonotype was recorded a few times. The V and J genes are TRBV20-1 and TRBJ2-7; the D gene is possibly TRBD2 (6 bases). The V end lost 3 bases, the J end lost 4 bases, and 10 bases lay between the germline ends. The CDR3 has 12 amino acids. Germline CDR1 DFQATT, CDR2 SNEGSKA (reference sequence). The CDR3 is CSASGSGYEQYF. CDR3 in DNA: TGCAGTGCTAGCGGGAGTGGGTACGAGCAGTACTTC.

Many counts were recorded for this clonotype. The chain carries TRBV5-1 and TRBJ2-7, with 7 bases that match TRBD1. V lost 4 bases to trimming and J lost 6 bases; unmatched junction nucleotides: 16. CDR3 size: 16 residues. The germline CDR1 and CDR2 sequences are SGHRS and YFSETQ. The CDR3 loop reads CASSPGSGTAFGEQYF. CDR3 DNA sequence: TGCGCCAGCAGCCCAGGAAGTGGGACAGCCTTTGGCGAGCAGTACTTC.

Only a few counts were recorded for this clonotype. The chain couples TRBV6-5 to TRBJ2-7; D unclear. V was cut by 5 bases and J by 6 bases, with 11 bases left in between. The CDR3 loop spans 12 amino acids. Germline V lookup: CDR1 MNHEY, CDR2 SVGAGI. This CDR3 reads CASSRSRREQYF. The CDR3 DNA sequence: TGTGCCAGCAGTAGATCTCGTCGCGAGCAGTACTTC.

The CDR3 coding sequence is TGTGCCAGCAGTTCCCTAGCGCTCAGCACAGATACGCAGTATTTT. Protein sequence: CASSSLALSTDTQYF. The gene calls are TRBV6-2 or TRBV6-3 and TRBJ2-3; weak D call: TRBD2 (6 bases). This CDR3 comprises 15 residues. Germline loops: CDR1 MNHEY, CDR2 SVGEGT. Trimming cost V 4 bases and J 0 bases, with 11 bases left between them.

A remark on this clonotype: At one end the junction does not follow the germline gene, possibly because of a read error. The CDR3 region is CASSLPALISWANVLTF. DNA for the CDR3: TGTGCCAGTAGTCTTCCTGCCCTGATCTCTTGGGCCAACGTCCTGACTTTC. V and J are TRBV19 and TRBJ2-6; D gene ambiguous. This CDR3 region has 17 residues. Germline CDR1 is LNHDA and CDR2 is SQIVND (reference sequence).

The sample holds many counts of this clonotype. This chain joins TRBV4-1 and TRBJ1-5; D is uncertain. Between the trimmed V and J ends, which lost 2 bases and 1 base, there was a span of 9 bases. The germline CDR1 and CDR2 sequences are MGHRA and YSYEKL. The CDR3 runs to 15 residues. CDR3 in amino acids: CASSQTGGSNQPQHF. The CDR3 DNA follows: TGCGCCAGCAGCCAAACTGGAGGGAGCAATCAGCCCCAGCATTTT.

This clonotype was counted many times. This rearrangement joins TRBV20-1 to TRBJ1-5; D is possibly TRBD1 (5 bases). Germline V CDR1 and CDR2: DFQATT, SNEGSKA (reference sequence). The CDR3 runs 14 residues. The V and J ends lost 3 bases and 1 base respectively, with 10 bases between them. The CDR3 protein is CSASKGPSNQPQHF. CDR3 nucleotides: TGCAGTGCTAGTAAGGGACCCAGCAATCAGCCCCAGCATTTT.

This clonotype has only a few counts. CDR3 DNA sequence: TGCGCCAGCAGCCAAGTTTGGGCAGGCGATACGCAGTATTTT. This translates into CASSQVWAGDTQYF. This chain connects TRBV4-1 to TRBJ2-3, with unresolved D. CDR1 MGHRA and CDR2 YSYEKL come from the germline V gene. This CDR3 is 14 amino acids long. V lost 1 base to trimming and J lost 6 bases, with 11 bases between them.